This entry lists 7 T cell receptor beta chains sequenced from one sample in a study of human T cells and chemical hapten exposure. Time point defined: patch test 3, about 24 weeks after DPC sensitization. Treatment indicated: therapeutic diphenylcyclopropenone sensitization with weekly scalp DPC. TCRdb processed the RACE reads anew with MiXCR; each CDR3 protein has one entry. In the table there are roughly 100,000 distinct CDR3 sequences, less than 45% of which are singletons. Here the sequenced sample was whole blood, taken in connection with sensitization to the hapten diphenylcyclopropenone (DPC). These receptors were collected from a man aged 35 to 55 with alopecia areata. Some clones in this sample may be carry-over from other donors' samples.

This chain connects TRBV4-3 to TRBJ2-2, with D possibly being TRBD1 (6 bases). V lost 0 bases, J lost 2 bases, and 10 bases lay in between. Germline CDR1 and CDR2: LGHNA and YSLEER. The CDR3 extends over 16 amino acids. CDR3 in amino acids: CASSQDRGFNTGELFF. The CDR3 nucleotides are TGCGCCAGCAGCCAAGACAGGGGATTCAACACCGGGGAGCTGTTTTTT.

This clonotype was recorded a few times. The chain is built from TRBV20-1 and TRBJ2-7; tentative D call: TRBD2 (5 bases). Deletions cut 5 bases from V and 5 bases from J, with 16 bases between. Germline V gene data show CDR1 as DFQATT and CDR2 as SNEGSKA (reference sequence). The CDR3 loop spans 13 amino acids. In nucleotides, the CDR3 is TGCAGTGCTCTCCCCCGAGGGTTCCACGAGCAGTACTTC. Residues: CSALPRGFHEQYF.

The rearrangement uses TRBV12-2 and TRBJ2-7; the D call of TRBD1 is as the table states it, not checked on the DNA. TRBV12-2 is listed as a pseudogene. The CDR3 loop spans 17 amino acids. CDR3: CASRLVPLTGAYYEQYV. CDR3 DNA sequence: TGTGCAAGTCGCTTAGTGCCTCTTACGGGGGCCTACTACGAGCAGTACGTC.

The sample holds a few counts of this clonotype. The rearrangement uses TRBV28 and TRBJ1-1; 10 bases line up with TRBD1. From germline, CDR1 is MDHEN and CDR2 SYDVKM. The CDR3 consists of 14 residues. Trimming took 7 bases from V and 5 from J; bases not matched to a gene: 7. The CDR3 is CASKSDRGKTEAFF. The CDR3 DNA reads as TGTGCCAGCAAATCGGACAGGGGGAAAACTGAAGCTTTCTTT. The full variable domain, its missing parts supplied by reference TRBV28 and TRBJ1-1, is DVKVTQSSRYLVKRTGEKVFLECVQDMDHENMFWYRQDPGLGLRLIYFSYDVKMKEKGDIPEGYSVSREKKERFSLILESASTNQTSMYLCASKSDRGKTEAFFGQGTRLTVV.

This sequence joins TRBV29-1 and TRBJ2-1; the match to TRBD1 covers 9 bases. Germline CDR1 SQVTM, CDR2 ANQGSEA. The CDR3 has 13 amino acids. Trimming took 5 bases from V and 5 from J; bases not matched to a gene: 4. The CDR3 is CSVRGTGNNEQFF. For the CDR3, the DNA is TGCAGCGTTCGGGGGACAGGGAACAATGAGCAGTTCTTC.

This clonotype showed up just a few times. The chain has TRBV7-2 and TRBJ2-1, with D tentatively TRBD2 (5 bases). This CDR3 has 13 residues. Trimming took 4 bases from V and 6 from J, leaving 10 bases between them. Germline CDR1 and CDR2: SGHTA and FQGNSA. CDR3 sequence reads: CASSSDSINEQFF. The CDR3 DNA reads as TGTGCCAGCAGCTCGGACTCGATCAATGAGCAGTTCTTC. Complete variable domain (other parts from reference TRBV7-2 and TRBJ2-1): GAGVSQSPSNKVTEKGKDVELRCDPISGHTALYWYRQSLGQGLEFLIYFQGNSAPDKSGLPSDRFSAERTGGSVSTLTIQRTQQEDSAVYLCASSSDSINEQFFGPGTRLTVL.

This clonotype was seen a handful of times. This chain links TRBV29-1 with TRBJ2-7; D gene ambiguous. Germline V gene data show CDR1 as SQVTM and CDR2 as ANQGSEA. V lost 4 bases, J lost 0 bases, and 7 bases lay in between. The CDR3 length is 12 residues. CDR3 protein: CSVARNSYEQYV. CDR3 nucleotide sequence: TGCAGCGTTGCACGGAACTCCTACGAGCAGTACGTC.